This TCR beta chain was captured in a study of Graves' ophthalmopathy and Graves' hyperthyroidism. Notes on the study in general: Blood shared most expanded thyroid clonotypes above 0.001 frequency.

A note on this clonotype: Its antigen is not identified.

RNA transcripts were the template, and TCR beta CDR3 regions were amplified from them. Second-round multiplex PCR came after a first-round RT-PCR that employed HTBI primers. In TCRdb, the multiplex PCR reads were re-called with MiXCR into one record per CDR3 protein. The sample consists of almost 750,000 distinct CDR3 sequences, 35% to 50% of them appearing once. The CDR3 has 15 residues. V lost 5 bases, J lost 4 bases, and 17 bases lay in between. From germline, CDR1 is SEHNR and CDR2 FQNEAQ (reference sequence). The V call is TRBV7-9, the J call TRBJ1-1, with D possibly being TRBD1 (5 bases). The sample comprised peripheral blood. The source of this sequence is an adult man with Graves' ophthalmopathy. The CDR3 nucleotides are TGTGCCAGCAGCCAATCCTACAGAGGGGTCACTGAAGCTTTCTTT. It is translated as CASSQSYRGVTEAFF. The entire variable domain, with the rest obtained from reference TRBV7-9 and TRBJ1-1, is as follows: DTGVSQNPRHKITKRGQNVTFRCDPISEHNRLYWYRQTLGQGPEFLTYFQNEAQLEKSRLLSDRFSAERPKGSFSTLEIQRTEQGDSAMYLCASSQSYRGVTEAFFGQGTRLTVV.